These 13 T cell receptor beta chains were all obtained from the same sample, sequenced in a study of human T cells and chemical hapten exposure. Indicated time point: patch test 2, 6 weeks after DPC sensitization. The treatment is: therapeutic diphenylcyclopropenone sensitization with weekly scalp DPC. Unseparated into fractions, whole blood served as the source from which total RNA was extracted. MiXCR was run by TCRdb on the RACE reads, yielding one entry per CDR3 protein. The table has roughly 43,000 distinct CDR3 sequences, approximately 9.6% seen once. Here the sequenced sample was whole blood, taken in connection with sensitization to the hapten diphenylcyclopropenone (DPC). All receptors come from a woman aged 30 to 39 with alopecia areata. Some clones in this sample may be carry-over from other donors' samples.

In its sample, this clonotype was seen many times. The genes are TRBV18 and TRBJ2-1; 9 bases line up with TRBD1. Germline V gene data show CDR1 as KGHSH and CDR2 as LQKENI. CDR3 length equals 15 residues. The junction had 4 bases not matched to a gene; V was cut back by 6 bases and J by 1 base. The CDR3 DNA reads TGTGCCAGCTCCCCCGGGACAGGGTCCTACAATGAGCAGTTCTTC. Residues: CASSPGTGSYNEQFF. Based on the CDR3 plus reference TRBV18 and TRBJ2-1, the full variable domain is NAGVMQNPRHLVRRRGQEARLRCSPMKGHSHVYWYRQLPEEGLKFMVYLQKENIIDESGMPKERFSAEFPKEGPSILRIQQVVRGDSAAYFCASSPGTGSYNEQFFGPGTRLTVL.

This clonotype was recorded at least ten times. The chain joins TRBV28 to TRBJ2-5, with D possibly TRBD2 on 5 matching bases. The CDR3 is 14 residues long. The germline CDR1 and CDR2 sequences are MDHEN and SYDVKM. V was pared by 6 bases and J by 2 bases, with 13 bases between. The CDR3 loop is CASSPYPGQETQYF. The CDR3 DNA reads as TGTGCCAGCAGCCCGTATCCGGGACAAGAGACCCAGTACTTC. The complete variable domain, with remaining parts taken from reference TRBV28 and TRBJ2-5, reads DVKVTQSSRYLVKRTGEKVFLECVQDMDHENMFWYRQDPGLGLRLIYFSYDVKMKEKGDIPEGYSVSREKKERFSLILESASTNQTSMYLCASSPYPGQETQYFGPGTRLLVL.

This clonotype has only a few counts. The rearrangement links TRBV7-2 to TRBJ2-3, with a possible D match to TRBD1 (6 bases). The CDR3 contains 15 residues. Germline V gene lookup returns CDR1 SGHTA and CDR2 FQGNSA. The V and J ends lost 2 bases and 10 bases respectively, with 19 bases between them. This CDR3 reads CASSLRGTRRVAQYF. The DNA of the CDR3 is TGTGCCAGCAGCTTAAGGGGGACCCGTCGTGTAGCGCAGTATTTT.

There are many counts of this clonotype. The chain recombines TRBV7-9 with TRBJ2-1; perhaps TRBD2 as D (6 bases). Trimming stripped 3 bases from V and 7 bases from J, with 7 bases between. CDR3 length: 12 residues. Germline V gives CDR1 SEHNR, CDR2 FQNEAQ (reference sequence). This CDR3 is CASSFSGNEQFF. DNA of the CDR3: TGTGCCAGCAGCTTTAGCGGAAATGAGCAGTTCTTC.

The chain carries TRBV18 and TRBJ2-5; D gene unclear. Germline CDR1 and CDR2: KGHSH and LQKENI. Trimming stripped 4 bases from V and 2 bases from J, with 5 bases between. The CDR3 has 12 amino acids. The CDR3 DNA reads TGTGCCAGCTCACGGAATCAAGAGACCCAGTACTTC. The encoded protein is CASSRNQETQYF. The entire variable domain, with the rest obtained from reference TRBV18 and TRBJ2-5, is as follows: NAGVMQNPRHLVRRRGQEARLRCSPMKGHSHVYWYRQLPEEGLKFMVYLQKENIIDESGMPKERFSAEFPKEGPSILRIQQVVRGDSAAYFCASSRNQETQYFGPGTRLLVL.

This CDR3 is CAISEVLSVDGGKNIQYF. CDR3 coding DNA: TGTGCCATCAGTGAGGTACTATCCGTGGACGGTGGTAAAAACATTCAGTACTTC. The V gene is TRBV10-3, the J gene TRBJ2-4; D call uncertain. V was pared by 2 bases and J by 4 bases, with 21 bases between. The CDR3 contains 18 residues. Per germline, CDR1 ENHRY and CDR2 SYGVKD.

This clonotype was observed a handful of times. The J gene is TRBJ2-1, the V gene TRBV30; no clear D gene. Germline V lookup: CDR1 GTSNPN, CDR2 SVGIG (reference sequence). The V end was cut by 8 bases, the J end by 5 bases, with 10 bases between. CDR3 length: 11 amino acids. Written as DNA, the CDR3 is TGTGCCCGAGTCAGTGACAATGAGCAGTTCTTC. Protein: CARVSDNEQFF.

This clonotype was seen a handful of times. This chain links TRBV7-8 with TRBJ1-5, with D perhaps matching TRBD1 (6 bases). The CDR3 runs 14 residues. Trimming removed 5 bases at V and 4 bases at J, with 12 bases between. Germline CDR1 is SGHVS and CDR2 is FQNEAQ. The CDR3 protein is CASSPDRRNQPQHF. Written as DNA, the CDR3 is TGTGCCAGCAGCCCGGACAGAAGAAATCAGCCCCAGCATTTT. Variable domain in full (rest from reference TRBV7-8 and TRBJ1-5): GAGVSQSPRYKVAKRGQDVALRCDPISGHVSLFWYQQALGQGPEFLTYFQNEAQLDKSGLPSDRFFAERPEGSVSTLKIQRTQQEDSAVYLCASSPDRRNQPQHFGDGTRLSIL.

The CDR3 loop is CASSPGGANQPQHF. For the CDR3, the DNA is TGTGCCAGCAGCCCTGGGGGGGCCAATCAGCCCCAGCATTTT. The chain employs TRBV7-2 and TRBJ1-5; D might be TRBD1 (6 bases). The CDR3 has 14 amino acids. Between the trimmed V and J ends, which lost 5 bases and 3 bases, there was a span of 11 bases. CDR1 and CDR2 (germline): SGHTA, FQGNSA.

This clonotype was detected only a few times. As DNA, the CDR3 is TGTGCCACCAGTGACCCTAGCGGGGGGCCTTACAATGAGCAGTTCTTC. It is translated as CATSDPSGGPYNEQFF. The chain employs TRBV24-1 and TRBJ2-1; 11 bases map to TRBD2. V was pared by 4 bases and J by 4 bases, with 5 bases of the junction left unmatched. The CDR3 is 16 residues long. Germline CDR1 reads KGHDR; CDR2 reads SFDVKD.

This clonotype was detected many times. The gene calls are TRBV27 and TRBJ2-7; the D is unclear. CDR1 and CDR2 (germline): MNHEY, SMNVEV (reference sequence). Deletions cut 6 bases from V and 7 bases from J, with 10 bases between. This CDR3 is built from 11 residues. The CDR3 DNA reads as TGTGCCAGCAGGGCCGGAAGGGAGCAGTACTTC. It codes for CASRAGREQYF.

This chain links TRBV18 with TRBJ1-1, with 9 bases lining up with TRBD1. The germline V gene has CDR1 KGHSH and CDR2 LQKENI. The CDR3 sequence is 14 residues long. The J segment lost 6 bases and the V segment lost 5 bases, leaving 7 bases of the junction unmatched. As DNA, the CDR3 is TGTGCCAGCTCAGCGGGACAGGGAGGTGCTGAAGCTTTCTTT. Its translation is CASSAGQGGAEAFF.

To note about this clonotype: One junction end does not reproduce the germline sequence, and a read error may be involved. The V gene is TRBV20-1, the J gene TRBJ2-3, with 8 bases aligning to TRBD1. The CDR3 loop spans 17 amino acids. Germline loops: CDR1 DFQATT, CDR2 SNEGSKA (reference sequence). The CDR3 is CSVREKRTGRTPLTQYF. DNA of the CDR3: TGCAGTGTTAGAGAGAAGAGGACAGGGCGCACCCCCCTGACGCAGTATTTT.